This T cell receptor (beta chain) was captured in a study of T-cell memory formation after mild COVID-19. From the 5' RACE reads, TCRdb called clonotypes with MiXCR, one entry per CDR3 protein. Here the sample spans about 34,000 distinct CDR3 sequences, around 8% being singletons. V lost 5 bases and J lost 4, with 14 bases in between. This CDR3 is built from 14 residues. Germline lookup yields CDR1 SGHAT and CDR2 FQNNGV. This clonotype was seen repeatedly, ten times or more. The target antigen is unknown. Findings and caveats of the study: From day 15 to 85, contracting clones were balanced between CD4 and CD8, whereas later expanders leaned toward CD4+.

The source material was PBMCs or a T cell subset sorted from them (not recorded which). The chain has TRBV11-2 and TRBJ1-1; no clear D. The TCR originated in a man younger than 30 who had mild COVID-19 (a few samples of this study predate the infection). Cell type and time point are not known. As DNA, the CDR3 is TGTGCCAGCAGCGGCCGGGAGACCGGCACTGAAGCTTTCTTT. Residues: CASSGRETGTEAFF.